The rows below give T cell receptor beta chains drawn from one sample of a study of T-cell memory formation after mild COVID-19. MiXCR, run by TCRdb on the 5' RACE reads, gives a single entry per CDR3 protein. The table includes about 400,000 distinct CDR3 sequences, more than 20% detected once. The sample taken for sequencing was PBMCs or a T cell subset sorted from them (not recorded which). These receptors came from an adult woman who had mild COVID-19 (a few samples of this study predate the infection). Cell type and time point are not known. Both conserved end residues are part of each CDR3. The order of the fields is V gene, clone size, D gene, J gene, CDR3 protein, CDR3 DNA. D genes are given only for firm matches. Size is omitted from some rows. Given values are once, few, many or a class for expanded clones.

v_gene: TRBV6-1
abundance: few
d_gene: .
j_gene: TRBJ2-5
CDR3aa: CASSEGGQETQYF
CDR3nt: TGTGCCAGCAGCGAGGGGGGTCAAGAGACCCAGTACTTC

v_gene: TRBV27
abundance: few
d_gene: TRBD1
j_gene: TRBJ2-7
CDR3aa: CASSPGQKDYEQYF
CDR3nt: TGTGCCAGCAGTCCGGGACAGAAGGACTACGAGCAGTACTTC

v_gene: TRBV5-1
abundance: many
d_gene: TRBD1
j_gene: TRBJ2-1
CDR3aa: CASSRDRESYNEQFF
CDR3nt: TGCGCCAGCAGCCGAGACAGGGAATCCTACAATGAGCAGTTCTTC

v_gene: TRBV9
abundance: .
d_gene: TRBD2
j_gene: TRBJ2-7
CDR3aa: CASSVEEGAGEQYF
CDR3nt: TGTGCCAGCAGCGTAGAAGAGGGAGCGGGGGAGCAGTACTTC

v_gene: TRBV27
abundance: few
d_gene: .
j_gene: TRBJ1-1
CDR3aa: CASSSHQSGRYTEAFF
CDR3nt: TGTGCCAGCAGTTCCCATCAGTCCGGGCGGTATACTGAAGCTTTCTTT

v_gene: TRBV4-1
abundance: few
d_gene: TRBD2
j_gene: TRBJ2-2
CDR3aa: CASSQEPPGLGMAGTGELFF
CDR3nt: TGCGCCAGCAGCCAAGAGCCTCCGGGACTAGGGATGGCGGGCACCGGGGAGCTGTTTTTT

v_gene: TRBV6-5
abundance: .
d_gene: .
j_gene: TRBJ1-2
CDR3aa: CASSYVGGFYGYTF
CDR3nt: TGTGCCAGCAGTTACGTCGGGGGATTCTATGGCTACACCTTC

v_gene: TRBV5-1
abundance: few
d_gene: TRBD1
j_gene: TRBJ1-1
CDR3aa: CATTPDRGKVTEAFF
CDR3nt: TGCGCCACCACACCGGACAGGGGGAAGGTCACTGAAGCTTTCTTT

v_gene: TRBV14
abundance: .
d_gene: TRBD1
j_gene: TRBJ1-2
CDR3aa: CASSPRDRDRGYTF
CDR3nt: TGTGCCAGCAGCCCTCGGGACAGGGATCGTGGCTACACCTTC

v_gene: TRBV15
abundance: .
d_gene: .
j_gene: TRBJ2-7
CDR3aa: CATSRVAGEAYEQYF
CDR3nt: TGTGCCACCAGCAGAGTGGCAGGGGAGGCCTACGAGCAGTACTTC

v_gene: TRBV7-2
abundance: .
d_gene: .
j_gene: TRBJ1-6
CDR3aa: CASSSITWDNSPLHF
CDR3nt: TGTGCCAGCAGCTCGATAACTTGGGATAATTCACCCCTCCACTTT

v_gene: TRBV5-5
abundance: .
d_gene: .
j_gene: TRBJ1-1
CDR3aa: CASSLISDPNTEAFF
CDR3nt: TGTGCCAGCAGCTTGATATCGGACCCCAACACTGAAGCTTTCTTT

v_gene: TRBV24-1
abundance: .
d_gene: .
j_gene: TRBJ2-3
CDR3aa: CATSDFPGTEQYTQYF
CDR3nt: TGTGCCACCAGTGATTTTCCAGGGACGGAACAGTATACGCAGTATTTT

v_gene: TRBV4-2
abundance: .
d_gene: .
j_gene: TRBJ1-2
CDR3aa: CASSSHWQGGGPNYGYTF
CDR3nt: TGTGCCAGCAGCTCCCACTGGCAGGGTGGAGGGCCTAACTATGGCTACACCTTC

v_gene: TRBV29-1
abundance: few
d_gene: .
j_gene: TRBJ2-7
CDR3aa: CSVEDGPSPHEQYF
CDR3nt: TGCAGCGTTGAAGATGGGCCGTCCCCCCACGAGCAGTACTTC

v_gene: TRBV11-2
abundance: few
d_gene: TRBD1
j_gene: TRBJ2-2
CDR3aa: CASSLEPGQGAGELFF
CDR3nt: TGTGCCAGCAGCTTAGAGCCGGGACAGGGGGCCGGGGAGCTGTTTTTT

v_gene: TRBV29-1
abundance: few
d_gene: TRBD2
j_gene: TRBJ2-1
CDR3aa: CSVPGLAKSDYNEQFF
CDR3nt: TGCAGCGTACCGGGACTAGCAAAGTCTGACTACAATGAGCAGTTCTTC

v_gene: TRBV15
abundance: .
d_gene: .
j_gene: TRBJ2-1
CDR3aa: CATSREGPGARYNEQFF
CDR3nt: TGTGCCACCAGCAGGGAAGGGCCCGGGGCAAGGTACAATGAGCAGTTCTTC

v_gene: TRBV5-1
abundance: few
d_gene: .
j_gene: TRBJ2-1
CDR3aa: CASSSSTGNNEQFF
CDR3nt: TGCGCCAGCAGCTCATCCACAGGGAACAATGAGCAGTTCTTC

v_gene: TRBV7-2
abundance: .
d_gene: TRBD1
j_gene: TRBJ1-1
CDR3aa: CASSLGYRGEAFF
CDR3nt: TGTGCCAGCAGCTTAGGGTACAGGGGTGAAGCTTTCTTT

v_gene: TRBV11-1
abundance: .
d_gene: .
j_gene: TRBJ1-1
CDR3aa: CASGRSMNTEAFF
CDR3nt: TGTGCCAGCGGCCGGTCGATGAACACTGAAGCTTTCTTT

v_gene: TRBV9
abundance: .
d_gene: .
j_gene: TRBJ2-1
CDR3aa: CASSPGARSSYNEQFF
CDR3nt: TGTGCCAGCAGCCCGGGAGCCAGGAGCTCCTACAATGAGCAGTTCTTC

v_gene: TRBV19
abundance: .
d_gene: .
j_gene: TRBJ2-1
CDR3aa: CASSIVGGAGYNEQFF
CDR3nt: TGTGCCAGTAGTATAGTAGGGGGAGCTGGCTACAATGAGCAGTTCTTC

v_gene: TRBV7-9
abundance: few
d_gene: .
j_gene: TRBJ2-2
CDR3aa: CASRPRPRVDTGELFF
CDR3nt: TGTGCCAGCAGGCCTCGTCCCAGGGTGGACACCGGGGAGCTGTTTTTT

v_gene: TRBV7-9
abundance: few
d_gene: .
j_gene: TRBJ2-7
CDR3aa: CASSSPGQKQYF
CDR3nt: TGTGCCAGCAGCTCCCCGGGGCAGAAGCAGTACTTC

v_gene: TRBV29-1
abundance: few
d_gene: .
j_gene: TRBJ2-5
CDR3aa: CSVGASQETQYF
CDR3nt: TGCAGCGTTGGGGCCTCCCAAGAGACCCAGTACTTC

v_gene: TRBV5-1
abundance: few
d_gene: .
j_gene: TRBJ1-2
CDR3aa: CASRPVGGSTYGYTF
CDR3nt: TGCGCCAGCCGTCCGGTTGGGGGTTCAACCTATGGCTACACCTTC

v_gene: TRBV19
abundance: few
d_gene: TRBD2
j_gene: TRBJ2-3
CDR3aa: CASSMRGGAADTQYF
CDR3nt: TGTGCCAGTAGTATGAGGGGAGGGGCCGCAGATACGCAGTATTTT

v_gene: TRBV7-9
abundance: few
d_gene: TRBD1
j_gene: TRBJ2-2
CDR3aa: CASSRTGDALNTGELFF
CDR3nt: TGTGCCAGCAGCCGGACAGGGGACGCGCTAAACACCGGGGAGCTGTTTTTT

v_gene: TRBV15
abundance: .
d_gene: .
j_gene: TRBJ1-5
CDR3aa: CATSRGRNWNQPQHF
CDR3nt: TGTGCCACCAGCAGAGGCAGGAATTGGAATCAGCCCCAGCATTTT

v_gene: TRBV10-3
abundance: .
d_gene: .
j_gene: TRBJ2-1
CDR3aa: CAIRVGGGFVNEQFF
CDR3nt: TGTGCCATCAGGGTTGGAGGGGGCTTTGTGAATGAGCAGTTCTTC

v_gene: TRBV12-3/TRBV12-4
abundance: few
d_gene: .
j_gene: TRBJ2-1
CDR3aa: CASSFGPSMNEQFF
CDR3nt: TGTGCCAGCAGTTTTGGTCCTAGCATGAATGAGCAGTTCTTC

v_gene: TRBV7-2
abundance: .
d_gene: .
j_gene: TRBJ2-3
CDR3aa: CASSPSREGEYF
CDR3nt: TGTGCCAGCAGCCCGTCCCGGGAAGGCGAGTATTTT

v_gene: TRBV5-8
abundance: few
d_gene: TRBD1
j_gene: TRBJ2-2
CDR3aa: CASSLRDRRNTGELFF
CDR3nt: TGTGCCAGCAGCCTCCGGGACAGGAGGAACACCGGGGAGCTGTTTTTT

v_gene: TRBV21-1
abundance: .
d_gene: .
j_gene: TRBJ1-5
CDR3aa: CASSKDSSNQPQHF
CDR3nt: TGTGCCAGCAGCAAAGACAGTAGCAATCAGCCCCAGCATTTT

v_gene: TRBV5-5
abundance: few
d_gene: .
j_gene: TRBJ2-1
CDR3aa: CASSLEQGAFYNEQFF
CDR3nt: TGTGCCAGCAGCTTGGAGCAGGGAGCATTCTACAATGAGCAGTTCTTC

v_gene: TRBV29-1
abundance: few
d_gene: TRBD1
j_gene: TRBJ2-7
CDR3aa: CSVEGTGTGIYEQYF
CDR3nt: TGCAGCGTTGAGGGAACCGGGACAGGGATTTACGAGCAGTACTTC

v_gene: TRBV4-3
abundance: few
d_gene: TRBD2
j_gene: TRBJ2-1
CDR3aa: CASSLQTSGTYNEQFF
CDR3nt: TGCGCCAGCAGCCTCCAGACTAGCGGTACTTACAATGAGCAGTTCTTC